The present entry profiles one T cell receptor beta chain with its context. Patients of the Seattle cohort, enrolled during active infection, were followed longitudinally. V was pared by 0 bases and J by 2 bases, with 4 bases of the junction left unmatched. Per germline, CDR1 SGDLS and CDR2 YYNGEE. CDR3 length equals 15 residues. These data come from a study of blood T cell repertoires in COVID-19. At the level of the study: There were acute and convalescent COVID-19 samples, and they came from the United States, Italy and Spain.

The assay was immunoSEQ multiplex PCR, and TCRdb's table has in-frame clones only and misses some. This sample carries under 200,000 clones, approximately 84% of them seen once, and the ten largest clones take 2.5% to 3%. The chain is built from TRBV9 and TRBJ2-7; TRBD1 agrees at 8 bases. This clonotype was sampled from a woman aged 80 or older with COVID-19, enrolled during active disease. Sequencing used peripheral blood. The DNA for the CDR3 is TGTGCCAGCAGCGTAGAGGGACAGGTCACCTACGAGCAGTACTTC. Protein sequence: CASSVEGQVTYEQYF. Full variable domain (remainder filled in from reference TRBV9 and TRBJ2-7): DSGVTQTPKHLITATGQRVTLRCSPRSGDLSVYWYQQSLDQGLQFLIQYYNGEERAKGNILERFSAQQFPDLHSELNLSSLELGDSALYFCASSVEGQVTYEQYFGPGTRLTVT.